A single TCR beta chain is shown here with its context. The sample originates from a study of blood T cell repertoires in COVID-19. Authors' methods: For nucleated cells, counts were estimated from reference gene primer amplification. Libraries were prepared by immunoSEQ multiplex PCR; TCRdb keeps only in-frame clonotypes and omits some of them. V and J calls and clone size are those listed in that table; D and trimming were worked out from the DNA. The sample lists 200,000 to 300,000 clones; approximately 86% were seen once. Trimming cost V 0 bases and J 2 bases, with 5 bases left between them. Germline V gene lookup returns CDR1 SGHNT and CDR2 YYREEE (reference sequence). The CDR3 is 13 amino acids.

Sequencing was done on a sample of peripheral blood. The V gene is TRBV5-4, the J gene TRBJ2-5; D remains unclear. The TCR sequence derives from a man aged 25-45 years with active or convalescent COVID-19. The CDR3 is CASSLDNQETQYF. CDR3 DNA sequence: TGTGCCAGCAGCTTGGACAATCAAGAGACCCAGTACTTC.